A selection of T cell receptor beta chains follows, all from one sample in a study of cytomegalovirus exposure and HLA in healthy donors. Method: immunoSEQ multiplex PCR; TCRdb's copy keeps in-frame clones and lacks some. This sample's clone table lists 65,000 to 85,000 clones. Sequencing was performed on PBMCs. These receptors all stem from a female donor in good health and CMV-seropositive. CDR3s include the opening cysteine and the closing phenylalanine or tryptophan. The D gene is left open where the match is weak.

d_call j_call v_call cdr3_aa
TRBD1 TRBJ1-2 TRBV27 CASHGQDGSGYGYTF
TRBD2 TRBJ2-2 TRBV13 CASSSGLVAGELFF
. TRBJ2-2 TRBV6-5 CASSYSRQNTGELFF
TRBD1 TRBJ1-4 TRBV7-2 CASSLVGQGTNEKLFF
. TRBJ1-1 TRBV19 CASSIDHSLATEAFF
. TRBJ1-2 TRBV4-3 CASSQTGGGVFGYTF
. TRBJ1-4 TRBV5-1 CASNVGQESEKLFF
. TRBJ1-5 TRBV5-8 CASSLTGNQPQHF
. TRBJ2-5 TRBV30 CAGSVVGGQGETQYF
TRBD1 TRBJ1-2 TRBV2 CASSEGTGGEYGYTF
. TRBJ1-4 TRBV28 CASSSPGQAIGKLFF
. TRBJ1-2 TRBV5-1 CASSFAGEYGYTF
. TRBJ2-1 TRBV4-3 CASSLGRNNEQFF
. TRBJ2-1 TRBV9 CASSVEFREPPFNEQFF
TRBD2 TRBJ2-7 TRBV4-3 CASSLREEGPYEQYF
TRBD1 TRBJ1-1 TRBV5-1 CASSETGGTEAFF
. TRBJ1-1 TRBV11-2 CASSLGRANTEAFF
TRBD2 TRBJ2-5 TRBV13 CASSLGPKEREGQETQYF
. TRBJ1-1 TRBV19 CASERVAGVTEAFF
. TRBJ1-3 TRBV10-3 CAIRVTGLSGNTIYF
. TRBJ2-3 TRBV29-1 CSVVLGVFDTQYF
TRBD1 TRBJ2-7 TRBV6-5 CASSTEGQGSYEQYF
. TRBJ1-2 TRBV6-5 CASSYTSFYGYTF
. TRBJ2-2 TRBV7-9 CASSLSWGFDAGELFF
TRBD1 TRBJ2-5 TRBV10-3 CAISGRQGRETQYF
. TRBJ2-1 TRBV28 CASTSSWGAERGDEQFF
. TRBJ2-2 TRBV29-1 CSGRSNTGELFF
. TRBJ2-3 TRBV7-9 CASSPGASGTDTQYF
. TRBJ1-4 TRBV2 CASSGNEKLFF